The clone carrying this T cell receptor (beta chain) has a handful of counts. Under the authors' procedure: Amplification of reference gene primers was used by the study to estimate nucleated cell counts. Here immunoSEQ multiplex PCR was the method, and the copy in TCRdb shows in-frame clones only, minus some. That table supplies the V and J calls and clone size; D and trimming were determined from the DNA. The table includes under 75,000 clones, around 88% detected once. V lost 4 bases, J lost 8 bases, and 18 bases lay in between. The CDR3 extends over 16 amino acids. Germline values: CDR1 LGHDT, CDR2 YNNKEL (reference sequence). This sample stems from a study of blood T cell repertoires in COVID-19. Study-wide context: Both acute and convalescent COVID-19 samples were obtained from the United States, Italy and Spain. Sources were T cells, B-cell-depleted T cells, or PBMCs; the material itself was cDNA or gDNA.

The sample taken for sequencing was peripheral blood. This chain joins TRBV3-1 (or the pseudogene TRBV3-2) and TRBJ1-6; no reliable D call. The TCR originated in a woman over 75 with active COVID-19. The CDR3 sequence is CASSRGGPTEDSPLHF. The CDR3 DNA reads TGTGCCAGCAGCCGGGGAGGACCGACTGAGGATTCACCCCTCCACTTT.